The entry below describes one T cell receptor (beta chain). These data belong to a study of long-term antiretroviral therapy in people with HIV. The CDR3 contains 15 residues. Trimming removed 6 bases at V and 7 bases at J, with 21 bases between. The V gene's germline CDR1 is MNHEY and CDR2 SVGAGI. Sequencing used immunoSEQ v3.0 at survey level. Clones were read by immunoSEQ multiplex PCR, and TCRdb kept only the in-frame ones, dropping some. The sample has under 25,000 clones, nearly 90% seen once. None of the participants with HIV were treated outside the United States. The chain joins TRBV6-5 to TRBJ2-5; the D is unclear. This clonotype originated in a man aged 55 to 70 with HIV. This specimen consisted of unsorted PBMCs, obtained 0.6 years after starting antiretroviral therapy. CDR3 in DNA: TGTGCCAGCAGGTCCGACTCCTCGTCCCTTATGACCCAGTACTTC. Protein product: CASRSDSSSLMTQYF.